The rows below give T cell receptor beta chains drawn from one sample of a study of response to subunit inactivated influenza vaccine. One entry per CDR3 protein results from TCRdb running MiXCR on the RT-PCR reads. The table has some 550,000 distinct CDR3 sequences, 20% to 25% seen once. This sample also belongs to another study, concerning T cells expressing NK-cell markers.

The specimen comprised CD4+ T cells sorted from PBMCs, sampled roughly 12 days after vaccination. Receptors originate from a man aged 50 or older who received an inactivated influenza vaccine. Each CDR3 is given with its conserved first and last residue. The D gene is left open where the match is weak. Some rows mark clone size as missing; the rest say once, few, many or name a class of expanded clone.

j_call,d_call,v_call,clone_size,cdr3_aa,cdr3_nt
TRBJ1-1,NA,TRBV29-1,few,CSVKKGPEAFF,TGCAGCGTTAAAAAGGGTCCTGAAGCTTTCTTT
TRBJ2-7,NA,TRBV6-2/TRBV6-3,many,CASSYSTNYEQYF,TGTGCCAGCAGTTACTCGACGAACTACGAGCAGTACTTC
TRBJ2-3,TRBD2,TRBV27,NA,CASSFRASGKGDTQYF,TGTGCCAGCAGTTTTAGGGCTAGCGGGAAAGGAGATACGCAGTATTTT
TRBJ2-7,NA,TRBV12-3/TRBV12-4,many,CASSLRGYEQYF,TGTGCCAGCAGTTTGAGGGGGTACGAGCAGTACTTC
TRBJ2-1,TRBD2,TRBV9,few,CASSVGLAGGDQQFF,TGTGCCAGCAGCGTAGGCTTAGCGGGAGGGGACCAGCAGTTCTTC
TRBJ2-1,NA,TRBV6-1,NA,CASSEGLGLSYNEQFF,TGTGCCAGCAGTGAAGGTTTAGGGTTATCCTACAATGAGCAGTTCTTC
TRBJ1-2,NA,TRBV10-3,once,CAISDDRNYGYTF,TGTGCCATCAGTGATGACAGGAACTATGGCTACACCTTC
TRBJ2-1,TRBD1,TRBV12-3/TRBV12-4,NA,CASRLGQGTYNEQFF,TGTGCCAGCAGGCTTGGACAGGGGACGTACAATGAGCAGTTCTTC
TRBJ2-3,NA,TRBV29-1,NA,CSVQGRDGRLADTQYF,TGCAGCGTACAGGGAAGGGACGGGAGGTTGGCAGATACGCAGTATTTT
TRBJ1-2,NA,TRBV28,few,CASSSPRGGANGYTF,TGTGCCAGCAGTTCCCCCCGGGGGGGAGCTAATGGCTACACCTTC
TRBJ2-7,TRBD1,TRBV5-1,few,CASRRDRVYEQYF,TGCGCCAGCAGGAGGGACAGGGTCTACGAGCAGTACTTC
TRBJ2-3,NA,TRBV12-3/TRBV12-4,NA,CASSFRLNTDTQYF,TGTGCCAGCAGTTTCCGGCTAAACACAGATACGCAGTATTTT
TRBJ1-3,NA,TRBV7-2,NA,CASSDLAVGNTIYF,TGTGCCAGCAGTGACCTAGCGGTGGGAAACACCATATATTTT
TRBJ2-2,TRBD2,TRBV6-4,few,CASSSGSLDGELFF,TGTGCCAGCAGTAGCGGGAGTCTCGACGGGGAGCTGTTTTTT
TRBJ2-1,NA,TRBV28,few,CASSLLRLREPNEQFF,TGTGCCAGCAGTTTACTGCGGTTGAGGGAGCCCAATGAGCAGTTCTTC
TRBJ2-1,NA,TRBV20-1,few,CSARRRLAPIAIF,TGCAGTGCTAGACGGCGGCTAGCCCCCATAGCGATCTTC
TRBJ2-7,NA,TRBV5-1,NA,CASKGGGLDYEQYF,TGCGCCAGCAAGGGGGGCGGTCTTGACTACGAGCAGTACTTC
TRBJ2-3,TRBD2,TRBV10-3,NA,CATGLGLAGTDTQYF,TGTGCCACGGGCCTGGGACTAGCGGGCACAGATACGCAGTATTTT
TRBJ2-2,NA,TRBV20-1,many,CSASQGRKNTGELFF,TGCAGTGCTAGCCAAGGGCGGAAAAACACCGGGGAGCTGTTTTTT
TRBJ2-2,TRBD1,TRBV12-3/TRBV12-4,many,CASRRQGNTGELFF,TGTGCCAGCAGGCGACAGGGGAACACCGGGGAGCTGTTTTTT
TRBJ2-3,NA,TRBV7-9,NA,CASSFDIGTSTDTQYF,TGTGCCAGCAGCTTCGATATTGGGACTAGCACAGATACGCAGTATTTT
TRBJ2-5,TRBD2,TRBV7-2,NA,CASSVLAGGHPQTQYF,TGTGCCAGCAGCGTACTAGCGGGGGGGCACCCCCAGACCCAGTACTTC
TRBJ2-3,NA,TRBV28,NA,CASSAGGSADTQYF,TGTGCCAGCAGCGCAGGGGGGAGCGCAGATACGCAGTATTTT
TRBJ2-1,TRBD2,TRBV12-3/TRBV12-4,NA,CASISPIETSGRGEQFF,TGTGCCAGCATCTCCCCGATTGAGACTAGCGGGAGGGGTGAGCAGTTCTTC
TRBJ1-5,TRBD1,TRBV4-2,NA,CASSQKQGTNQPQHF,TGTGCCAGCAGCCAAAAACAGGGGACCAATCAGCCCCAGCATTTT
TRBJ1-6,TRBD1,TRBV3-1,NA,CASSLGTGDSSPLHF,TGTGCCAGCAGCCTCGGGACAGGGGATAGCTCACCCCTCCACTTT
TRBJ2-5,NA,TRBV20-1,few,CSARDLADPRGTQYF,TGCAGTGCTAGAGATTTAGCGGACCCCAGAGGGACCCAGTACTTC
TRBJ1-1,TRBD1,TRBV5-1,many,CASSTYPGQEAFF,TGCGCCAGCAGCACCTACCCGGGACAGGAAGCTTTCTTT
TRBJ2-3,NA,TRBV7-2,NA,CASSPQVPDTQYF,TGTGCCAGCAGCCCCCAAGTGCCAGATACGCAGTATTTT
TRBJ2-2,NA,TRBV20-1,few,CSASPPTGSATGELFF,TGCAGTGCTAGCCCCCCTACAGGGTCCGCCACCGGGGAGCTGTTTTTT
TRBJ1-5,NA,TRBV6-1,NA,CASSDGTVYQPQHF,TGTGCCAGCAGTGACGGGACGGTGTATCAGCCCCAGCATTTT
TRBJ2-5,TRBD2,TRBV28,few,CASSLLAGKETQYF,TGTGCCAGCAGTTTGCTAGCGGGAAAAGAGACCCAGTACTTC
TRBJ2-1,TRBD2,TRBV7-2,NA,CASSPGLAGASYNEQFF,TGTGCCAGCAGCCCCGGACTAGCGGGGGCGTCCTACAATGAGCAGTTCTTC
TRBJ2-5,TRBD2,TRBV2,NA,CASNSGGARETQYF,TGTGCCAGCAATAGCGGGGGGGCCCGGGAGACCCAGTACTTC
TRBJ2-4,TRBD1,TRBV7-2,NA,CASSPRTGLAKNIQYF,TGTGCCAGCAGCCCTCGGACAGGGCTAGCCAAAAACATTCAGTACTTC
TRBJ1-4,TRBD1,TRBV20-1,few,CSGQGANEKLFF,TGCAGTGGACAGGGGGCGAATGAAAAACTGTTTTTT
TRBJ1-5,NA,TRBV3-1,NA,CASSLSSGGRGQPQHF,TGTGCCAGCAGCCTGAGTTCCGGGGGGCGCGGTCAGCCCCAGCATTTT
TRBJ1-5,NA,TRBV4-2,NA,CASSQDLGGTRQPQHF,TGTGCCAGCAGCCAAGATCTGGGAGGGACTCGTCAGCCCCAGCATTTT
TRBJ1-2,NA,TRBV5-5,few,CASSWAFGGRDYGYTF,TGTGCCAGCAGCTGGGCATTTGGGGGCAGGGACTATGGCTACACCTTC
TRBJ1-4,NA,TRBV10-3,NA,CAISDDPGEKLFF,TGTGCCATCAGTGACGACCCAGGCGAAAAACTGTTTTTT
TRBJ2-7,NA,TRBV15,NA,CATSREPGTAYEQYF,TGTGCCACCAGCAGAGAACCAGGGACTGCCTACGAGCAGTACTTC
TRBJ2-3,NA,TRBV15,few,CATSQGGLGKDTQYF,TGTGCCACCAGCCAGGGGGGACTAGGAAAAGATACGCAGTATTTT
TRBJ2-3,NA,TRBV7-2,few,CASSFSFSTDTQYF,TGTGCCAGCAGCTTTTCTTTTAGCACAGATACGCAGTATTTT
TRBJ2-1,TRBD2,TRBV30,NA,CAWKKRPSGSRNEQFF,TGTGCCTGGAAGAAAAGGCCTAGCGGGAGTCGGAATGAGCAGTTCTTC
TRBJ2-7,NA,TRBV13,NA,CASSLGGGIGYEQYF,TGTGCCAGCAGCTTGGGTGGCGGGATAGGGTACGAGCAGTACTTC
TRBJ1-4,NA,TRBV20-1,NA,CSARGAGGRGSTNEKLFF,TGCAGTGCTAGAGGGGCCGGGGGTAGAGGGTCAACTAATGAAAAACTGTTTTTT
TRBJ1-2,NA,TRBV28,NA,CASSLKGDLAGYTF,TGTGCCAGCAGTTTAAAGGGTGACTTAGCGGGCTACACCTTC
TRBJ2-2,NA,TRBV12-3/TRBV12-4,many,CASKGGKNTGELFF,TGTGCCAGCAAGGGGGGGAAAAACACCGGGGAGCTGTTTTTT
TRBJ2-3,NA,TRBV5-1,few,CASSLLRGGDTDTQYF,TGCGCCAGCAGCCTGCTGAGGGGCGGGGACACAGATACGCAGTATTTT
TRBJ2-5,NA,TRBV20-1,NA,CSARDLRGGETQYF,TGCAGTGCTAGAGATTTGAGGGGAGGAGAGACCCAGTACTTC
TRBJ1-5,NA,TRBV4-2,NA,CASSQDRDLGQPQHF,TGTGCCAGCAGCCAAGACCGAGACTTGGGCCAGCCCCAGCATTTT
TRBJ2-1,TRBD1,TRBV20-1,few,CSARGGTGYNEQFF,TGCAGTGCTAGAGGGGGGACAGGTTACAATGAGCAGTTCTTC
TRBJ2-3,NA,TRBV10-3,NA,CAIRRADTDTQYF,TGTGCCATCAGGAGGGCAGACACAGATACGCAGTATTTT
TRBJ1-1,TRBD1,TRBV11-3,NA,CASAQDRGTTEAFF,TGTGCCAGCGCCCAAGACAGGGGGACCACTGAAGCTTTCTTT
TRBJ2-7,TRBD1,TRBV18,once,CASSPRDRANHEQYF,TGTGCCAGCTCACCCCGGGACAGAGCTAACCACGAGCAGTACTTC
TRBJ2-7,NA,TRBV6-5,many,CASSYSKFDSLGEQYF,TGTGCCAGCAGTTACTCGAAGTTCGACAGTCTGGGCGAGCAGTACTTC
TRBJ2-3,TRBD2,TRBV11-2,few,CASSLGDYLVGLAGFPDTQYF,TGTGCCAGCAGCTTAGGGGATTATTTAGTGGGACTAGCGGGGTTCCCAGATACGCAGTATTTT
TRBJ1-5,TRBD1,TRBV15,NA,CATSRDPVGGGLGPQHF,TGTGCCACCAGCAGAGATCCCGTTGGAGGGGGCTTGGGTCCCCAGCATTTT
TRBJ1-5,TRBD1,TRBV20-1,few,CSAPRTGNDQPQHF,TGCAGTGCTCCACGGACAGGGAACGATCAGCCCCAGCATTTT